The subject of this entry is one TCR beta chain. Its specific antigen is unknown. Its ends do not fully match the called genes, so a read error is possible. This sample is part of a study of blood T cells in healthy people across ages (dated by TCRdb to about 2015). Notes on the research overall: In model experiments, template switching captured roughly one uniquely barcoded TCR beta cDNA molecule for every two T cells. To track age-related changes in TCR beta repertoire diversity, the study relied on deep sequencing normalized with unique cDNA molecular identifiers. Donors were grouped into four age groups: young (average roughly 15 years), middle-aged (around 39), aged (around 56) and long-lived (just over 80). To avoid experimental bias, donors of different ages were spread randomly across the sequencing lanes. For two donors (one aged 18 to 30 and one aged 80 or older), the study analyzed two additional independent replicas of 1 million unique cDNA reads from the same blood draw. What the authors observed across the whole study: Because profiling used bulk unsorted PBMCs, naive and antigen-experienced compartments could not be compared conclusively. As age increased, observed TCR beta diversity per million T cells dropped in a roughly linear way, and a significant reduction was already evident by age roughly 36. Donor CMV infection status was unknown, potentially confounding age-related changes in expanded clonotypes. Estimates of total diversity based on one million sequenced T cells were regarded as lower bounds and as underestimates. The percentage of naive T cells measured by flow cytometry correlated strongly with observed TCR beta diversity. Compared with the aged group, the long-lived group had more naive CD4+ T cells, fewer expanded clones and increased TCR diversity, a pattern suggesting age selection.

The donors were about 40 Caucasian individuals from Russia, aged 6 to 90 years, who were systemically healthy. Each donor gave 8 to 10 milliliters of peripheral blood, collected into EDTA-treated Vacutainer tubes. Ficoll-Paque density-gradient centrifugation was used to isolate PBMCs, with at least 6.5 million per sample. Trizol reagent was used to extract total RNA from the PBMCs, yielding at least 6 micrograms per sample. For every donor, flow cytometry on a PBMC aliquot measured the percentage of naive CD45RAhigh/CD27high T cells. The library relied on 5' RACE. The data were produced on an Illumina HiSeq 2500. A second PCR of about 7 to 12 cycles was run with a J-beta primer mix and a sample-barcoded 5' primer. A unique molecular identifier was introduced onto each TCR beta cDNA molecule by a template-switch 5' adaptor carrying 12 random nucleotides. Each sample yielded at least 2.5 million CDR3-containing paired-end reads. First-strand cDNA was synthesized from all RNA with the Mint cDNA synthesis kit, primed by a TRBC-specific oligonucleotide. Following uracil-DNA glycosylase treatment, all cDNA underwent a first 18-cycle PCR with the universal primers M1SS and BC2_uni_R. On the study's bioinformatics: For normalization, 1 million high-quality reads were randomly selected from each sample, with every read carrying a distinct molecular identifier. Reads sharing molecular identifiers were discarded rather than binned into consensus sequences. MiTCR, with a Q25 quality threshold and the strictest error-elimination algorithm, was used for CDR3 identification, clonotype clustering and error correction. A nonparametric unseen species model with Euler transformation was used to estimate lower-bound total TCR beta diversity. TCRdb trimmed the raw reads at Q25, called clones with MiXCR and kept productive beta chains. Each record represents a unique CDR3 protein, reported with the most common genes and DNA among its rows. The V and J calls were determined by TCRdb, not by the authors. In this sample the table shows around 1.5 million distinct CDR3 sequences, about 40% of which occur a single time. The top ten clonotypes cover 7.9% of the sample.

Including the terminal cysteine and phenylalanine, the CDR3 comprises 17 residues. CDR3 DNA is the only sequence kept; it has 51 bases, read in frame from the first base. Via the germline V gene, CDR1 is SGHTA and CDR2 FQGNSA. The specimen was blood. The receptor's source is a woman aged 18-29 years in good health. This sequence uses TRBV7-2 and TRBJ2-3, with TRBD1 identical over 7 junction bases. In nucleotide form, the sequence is TGTGCCAGCAGCCAGGGGGTGGCGGAGAGGGGCGGAGATATGCAGTATTTT. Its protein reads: CASSQGVAERGGDMQYF.